The 27 T cell receptor beta chains given below trace back to one sample, sequenced in a study of shared clonotypes between healthy human individuals. Naivety among CD8 cells was defined by CD45RO negativity and positive CCR7 selection, thereby excluding terminally differentiated effector memory CD45RA+ cells. Profiled with immunoSEQ multiplex PCR; TCRdb holds only in-frame clones, not every one. The sample includes about 2.2 million clones, under 95% of them seen just once. Input material: naive CD8+ T cells from PBMCs. The receptors were gathered from a man between 18 and 35 years old in good health. Some clones in this sample may be carry-over from other donors' samples.

In nucleotides, the CDR3 is TGTGCCAGCAGTGAAGTCGGGCTCTACAATGAGCAGTTCTTC. Translated: CASSEVGLYNEQFF. The J gene is TRBJ2-1, the V gene TRBV6-1; no definite D call. The CDR3 is made up of 14 amino acids. CDR1 is MNHNS, CDR2 SASEGT, per germline. V lost 1 base, J lost 3 bases, and 7 bases lay in between.

CDR3 loop: CASSSGPLYRTTVNTEAFF. The CDR3 bases are TGTGCCAGCAGCTCCGGACCCCTTTATCGAACAACAGTGAACACTGAAGCTTTCTTT. V gene TRBV7-9 combines with J gene TRBJ1-1; D gene uncertain. V was cut by 4 bases and J by 0 bases, with 24 bases left in between. This CDR3 spans 19 amino acids. In germline, CDR1 is SEHNR, CDR2 FQNEAQ (reference sequence).

The chain has TRBV7-9 and TRBJ1-2, with D possibly being TRBD1 (5 bases). Trimming took 2 bases from V and 2 from J, leaving 12 bases between them. The CDR3 loop spans 15 amino acids. Germline CDR1 reads SEHNR; CDR2 reads FQNEAQ (reference sequence). The CDR3 DNA reads as TGTGCCAGCAGCTTAACCGGGACGGGGAACTATGGCTACACCTTC. This sequence encodes CASSLTGTGNYGYTF.

V and J are TRBV14 and TRBJ1-2; perhaps TRBD1 as D (6 bases). CDR1 is SGHDN, CDR2 FVKESK, per germline. The CDR3 spans 16 residues. V lost 1 base and J 4 bases, leaving 16 bases between the germline ends. For the CDR3, the DNA is TGTGCCAGCAGCCAAGTTAACAGGGTAAACAGCTATGGCTACACCTTC. Its translation is CASSQVNRVNSYGYTF. The full variable domain, with the rest looked up from reference TRBV14 and TRBJ1-2, is EAGVTQFPSHSVIEKGQTVTLRCDPISGHDNLYWYRRVMGKEIKFLLHFVKESKQDESGMPNNRFLAERTGGTYSTLKVQPAELEDSGVYFCASSQVNRVNSYGYTFGSGTRLTVV.

The chain couples TRBV5-1 to TRBJ1-4; D remains unclear. This CDR3 comprises 13 residues. Germline CDR1 and CDR2: SGHRS and YFSETQ. The V end was cut by 0 bases, the J end by 10 bases, with 10 bases between. CDR3 DNA: TGCGCCAGCAGCTTGGACGGGCGGGCAAAACTGTTTTTT. This gives the protein CASSLDGRAKLFF.

This clone was found once. The chain recombines TRBV2 with TRBJ1-2; D call uncertain. Germline assignment: CDR1 SNHLY and CDR2 FYNNEI. V was cut by 8 bases and J by 4 bases, with 14 bases left in between. This CDR3 region has 13 residues. The CDR3 reads CASHAGSFYGYTF. The CDR3 region has the DNA TGTGCCAGCCACGCCGGGAGTTTCTATGGCTACACCTTC.

The genes are TRBV2 and TRBJ2-7; D remains unclear. CDR1 is SNHLY, CDR2 FYNNEI, per germline. V lost 8 bases and J lost 0, with 17 bases in between. The CDR3 loop spans 15 amino acids. CDR3 coding DNA: TGTGCCAGCGAAGCAAGTCCCTCTAGCTCCTACGAGCAGTACTTC. Protein product: CASEASPSSSYEQYF.

V usage is TRBV29-1 and J usage is TRBJ2-1; TRBD2 aligns across 8 bases. Germline CDR1 and CDR2: SQVTM and ANQGSEA. This CDR3 is built from 13 residues. The V segment lost 7 bases and the J segment 8 bases; nucleotides outside the gene matches: 10. In DNA form, the CDR3 reads TGCAGCGCCGGACTAGCTTTATACTATGAGCAGTTCTTC. This sequence encodes CSAGLALYYEQFF.

The CDR3: CASSASSYEQYF. The DNA of the CDR3 is TGTGCCAGCAGTGCTTCGTCTTACGAGCAGTACTTC. The gene calls are TRBV6-1 and TRBJ2-7, with D hard to call. The CDR3 has 12 amino acids. The germline gives CDR1 MNHNS, CDR2 SASEGT. Trimming stripped 4 bases from V and 4 bases from J, with 8 bases between.

The chain links TRBV28 to TRBJ2-3; no definite D call. CDR1 is MDHEN, CDR2 SYDVKM, per germline. The V and J ends lost 8 bases and 0 bases respectively, with 15 bases between them. The CDR3 contains 15 residues. DNA for the CDR3: TGTGCCAGCGGATTCCTGTCGATTAGCACAGATACGCAGTATTTT. Translating gives CASGFLSISTDTQYF.

The J gene is TRBJ2-3, the V gene TRBV29-1; no reliable D call. Germline values: CDR1 SQVTM, CDR2 ANQGSEA. The germline V and J ends were trimmed by 8 bases and 2 bases, with 20 bases remaining between them. There are 15 residues in the CDR3. The CDR3, as DNA: TGCAGCTTTCCGCGGCCTAGGACCAACACAGATACGCAGTATTTT. It is translated as CSFPRPRTNTDTQYF.

Points on this clone: The sample has other DNA sequences that encode this CDR3 too. Here the CDR3 reads CASSQGLSNQPQHF. In nucleotides, the CDR3 is TGCGCCAGCAGCCAAGGACTTAGCAATCAGCCCCAGCATTTT. This sequence joins TRBV4-1 and TRBJ1-5; D ambiguous. This CDR3 is built from 14 residues. Trimming shortened V by 1 base and J by 0 bases, and 4 bases separated the two germline ends. CDR1 and CDR2 (germline): MGHRA, YSYEKL.

The chain recombines TRBV28 with TRBJ1-1; 7 bases align to TRBD1. V was pared by 7 bases and J by 10 bases, with 9 bases of the junction left unmatched. The length of the CDR3 is 12 residues. Germline V lookup: CDR1 MDHEN, CDR2 SYDVKM. This chain's CDR3 is CASTMTGNIAFF. CDR3 nucleotides: TGTGCCAGCACCATGACAGGGAACATAGCTTTCTTT.

V and J are TRBV19 and TRBJ2-3, with a tentative D call TRBD2 (6 bases). V lost 9 bases and J lost 4, with 8 bases in between. CDR1 is LNHDA and CDR2 is SQIVND in the germline V gene (reference sequence). This CDR3 is built from 11 residues. The CDR3 here is CASGGPDTQYF. The CDR3 DNA reads TGTGCCAGCGGGGGTCCAGATACGCAGTATTTT.

The rearrangement joins TRBV5-1 to TRBJ1-2; 9 bases align to TRBD1. Germline V gene lookup returns CDR1 SGHRS and CDR2 YFSETQ. The CDR3 spans 16 residues. V shed 4 bases and J 4 bases; nucleotides not matched to a gene: 11. The CDR3 DNA reads as TGCGCCAGCAGCACCGGGACAGGGTTCCCCTCCTATGGCTACACCTTC. It specifies CASSTGTGFPSYGYTF.

This clone is a singleton in its sample. Other DNA variants within this sample encode the same CDR3. The chain uses TRBV27 and TRBJ1-5; maybe TRBD1 (6 bases). Germline V gene lookup returns CDR1 MNHEY and CDR2 SMNVEV (reference sequence). The CDR3 loop spans 15 amino acids. V lost 3 bases to trimming and J lost 1 base, with 10 bases between them. In DNA form, the CDR3 reads TGTGCCAGCAGTTTTGGCAGGGGAAGCAATCAGCCCCAGCATTTT. This codes for CASSFGRGSNQPQHF.

V and J are TRBV7-3 and TRBJ2-7; 13 bases match TRBD2. This CDR3 region has 15 residues. The germline gives CDR1 SGHTA, CDR2 FQGTGA. Trimming at V came to 4 bases and at J to 5 bases, leaving 5 bases not matched to a gene. CDR3 coding DNA: TGTGCCAGCAGCTCTGGGACTAGCGGGACCGACGAGCAGTACTTC. Its protein is CASSSGTSGTDEQYF.

V gene TRBV27 combines with J gene TRBJ1-2, with D uncertain. V lost 5 bases and J 8 bases, leaving 15 bases between the germline ends. Germline CDR1 and CDR2: MNHEY and SMNVEV (reference sequence). The CDR3 is 13 residues long. The CDR3 region is CASSPGGAWGYTF. The CDR3 region has the DNA TGTGCCAGCAGTCCGGGCGGTGCGTGGGGCTACACCTTC.

The chain uses TRBV27 and TRBJ2-3; 7 bases are a match to TRBD2. CDR1 and CDR2 from the germline V gene are MNHEY and SMNVEV (reference sequence). J lost 4 bases, V lost 3 bases, and 7 bases had no gene match. The CDR3 runs 15 residues. This chain's CDR3 is CASSFLGGPPDTQYF. As DNA, the CDR3 is TGTGCCAGCAGTTTTTTGGGAGGGCCCCCAGATACGCAGTATTTT.

CDR3 bases: TGTGCCAGCAGCCCCAACCCGGGGAAGAACATTCAGTACTTC. Amino acid sequence: CASSPNPGKNIQYF. V usage is TRBV13 and J usage is TRBJ2-4; perhaps TRBD2 as D (5 bases). V was pared by 5 bases and J by 7 bases, with 15 bases between. CDR1 and CDR2 from the germline V gene are PRHDT and FYEKMQ (reference sequence). The CDR3 runs 14 residues.

The chain recombines TRBV27 with TRBJ2-1; 7 bases align to TRBD1. The length of the CDR3 is 16 residues. The germline CDR1 and CDR2 sequences are MNHEY and SMNVEV (reference sequence). V lost 6 bases to trimming and J lost 0 bases; unmatched junction nucleotides: 8. CDR3 coding DNA: TGTGCCAGCAGACGGAGAGGGGGCAGCTCCTACAATGAGCAGTTCTTC. This gives the protein CASRRRGGSSYNEQFF.

CDR3: CASGPGGTGAYNEQFF. In DNA, the CDR3 is TGTGCTAGTGGCCCCGGCGGGACAGGGGCCTACAATGAGCAGTTCTTC. J is TRBJ2-1 and V is TRBV12-5, with 10 bases aligning to TRBD1. The V gene's germline CDR1 is LGHNT and CDR2 FRNRAP. The CDR3 is made up of 16 amino acids. Losses at the gene ends were 6 bases for V and 2 bases for J; bases not matched to a gene: 7. Variable domain in full (rest from reference TRBV12-5 and TRBJ2-1): DARVTQTPRHKVTEMGQEVTMRCQPILGHNTVFWYRQTMMQGLELLAYFRNRAPLDDSGMPKDRFSAEMPDATLATLKIQPSEPRDSAVYFCASGPGGTGAYNEQFFGPGTRLTVL.

The gene calls are TRBV6-6 and TRBJ2-5, with D possibly being TRBD2 (5 bases). The germline CDR1 and CDR2 sequences are MNHNY and SVGAGI (reference sequence). Trimming cost V 0 bases and J 3 bases, with 14 bases left between them. This CDR3 has 16 amino acids. The CDR3 region is CASSYSIRGGEETQYF. The CDR3, as DNA: TGTGCCAGCAGTTACTCGATACGGGGTGGCGAAGAGACCCAGTACTTC.

This chain joins TRBV6-5 and TRBJ2-3, with 7 nucleotides matching TRBD2. The trim removed 6 bases at V and 8 bases at J, leaving 14 bases unmatched. The germline CDR1 and CDR2 sequences are MNHEY and SVGAGI. The CDR3 sequence is 15 residues long. The CDR3 here is CASSPLEGGYGTQYF. The CDR3 region has the DNA TGTGCCAGCAGCCCCCTCGAGGGAGGGTACGGTACGCAGTATTTT.

Notes on this clone: The same CDR3 can be traced to other DNA sequences in this sample. The chain links TRBV7-9 to TRBJ2-1; 7 positions agree with TRBD2. In germline, CDR1 is SEHNR, CDR2 FQNEAQ (reference sequence). The CDR3 length is 15 residues. V shed 3 bases and J 1 base; nucleotides not matched to a gene: 3. CDR3 DNA sequence: TGTGCCAGCAGCTTCGGGGGAGGGTCCTACAATGAGCAGTTCTTC. Amino acid sequence: CASSFGGGSYNEQFF.

This chain links TRBV7-9 with TRBJ2-7, with 7 bases fitting TRBD1. The CDR3 covers 13 residues. Germline V CDR1 and CDR2: SEHNR, FQNEAQ (reference sequence). V shed 5 bases, J shed 5 bases, and the junction held 6 bases outside the gene matches. CDR3 loop: CASSRTGSDEQYF. The CDR3 coding sequence is TGTGCCAGCAGCCGGACAGGATCGGACGAGCAGTACTTC.

The chain joins TRBV13 to TRBJ2-4; TRBD1 matches at 7 bases. The CDR3 loop spans 14 amino acids. V shed 1 base, J shed 10 bases, and the junction held 7 bases outside the gene matches. Germline values: CDR1 PRHDT, CDR2 FYEKMQ (reference sequence). CDR3 protein: CASSLESQGLIQYF. In DNA, the CDR3 is TGTGCCAGCAGCTTAGAGTCACAGGGGTTAATTCAGTACTTC.